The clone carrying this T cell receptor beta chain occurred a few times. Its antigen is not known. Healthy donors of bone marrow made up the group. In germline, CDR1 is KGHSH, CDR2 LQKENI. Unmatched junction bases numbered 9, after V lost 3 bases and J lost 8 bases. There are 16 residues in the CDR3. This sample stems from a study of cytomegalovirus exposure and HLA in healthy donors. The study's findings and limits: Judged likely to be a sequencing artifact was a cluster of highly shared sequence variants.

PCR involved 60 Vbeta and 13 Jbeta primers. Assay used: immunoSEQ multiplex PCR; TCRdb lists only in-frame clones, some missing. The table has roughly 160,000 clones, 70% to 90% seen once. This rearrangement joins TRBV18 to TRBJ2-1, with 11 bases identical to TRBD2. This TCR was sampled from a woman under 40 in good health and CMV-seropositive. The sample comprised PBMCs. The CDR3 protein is CASSPLTSGGLDEQFF. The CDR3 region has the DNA TGTGCCAGCTCACCCCTAACTAGCGGGGGTTTGGATGAGCAGTTCTTC.